The following is a TCR beta chain sequence with its context. Looked up from germline, CDR1 is SGHVS and CDR2 is FQNEAQ. The CDR3 length is 15 residues. Trimming took 1 base from V and 4 from J, leaving 13 bases between them. Methods used by the authors: For nucleated cells, counts were estimated from reference gene primer amplification. Some clones are missing from TCRdb's copy, which holds only in-frame ones; the method was immunoSEQ multiplex PCR. V and J calls and clone size are as listed in that table; D and trimming were resolved from the DNA. The repertoire consists of approximately 120,000 clones, with approximately 85% occurring once and the leading ten covering about 5.7%. The data were taken from a study of blood T cell repertoires in COVID-19. Study information: T cells, B-cell-depleted T cells, or PBMCs supplied cDNA or gDNA.

The TCR originated in a human donor in a cohort sampled during active COVID-19. This chain links TRBV7-8 with TRBJ1-2; perhaps TRBD1 as D (6 bases). The sequenced sample consisted of peripheral blood. The chain's CDR3 is CASSLVGTSSYGYTF. CDR3 coding DNA: TGTGCCAGCAGCTTAGTTGGGACATCGTCCTATGGCTACACCTTC.